This TCR beta chain came from a study of vaccination effects on CD4 cells after COVID-19. Study-level information: Of the BNT162b2 and mRNA-1273 vaccines, participants received two doses of one or the other.

In regard to this clone: Its antigen is unknown. In the same sample, other DNA sequences code for this CDR3.

Before sequencing took place, the ViraFEST assay used viral peptide pools to expand antigen-specific CD4+ T cells. The culture ran for about 10 days, and then CD4+ T cells were isolated. The table came from immunoSEQ multiplex PCR; TCRdb's copy has only in-frame clones and leaves some out. The table lists more than 11,000 clones, just over 75% of them singletons. The CDR3 extends over 11 amino acids. The V end was cut by 1 base, the J end by 6 bases, with 3 bases between. The V call is TRBV12-3 or TRBV12-4, the J call TRBJ1-1; D is uncertain. The sequence was obtained from a human donor who received a COVID-19 vaccine. The starting material was CD4+ T cells from PBMCs cultured with HCoV-229E spike peptides, obtained before COVID-19 vaccination. The CDR3 reads CASSLGSEAFF. The CDR3 DNA follows: TGTGCCAGCAGTTTAGGGTCTGAAGCTTTCTTT.